These T cell receptor beta chains were read from a single sample in a study of blood T cells in healthy people across ages. TCRdb analysed the 5' RACE reads with MiXCR anew, one entry per CDR3 protein. The table has 850,000 to 1,100,000 distinct CDR3 sequences, less than 45% seen once; the top ten hold around 12%. Sequenced material: blood. These receptors were obtained from a man younger than 35 in good health. The CDR3 runs from the conserved cysteine through the conserved F or W. The order of the fields is J gene, V gene, clone size, D gene, CDR3 DNA, CDR3 protein. D genes are given only for firm matches. A row's size may be missing; if present it is once, few, many or a size class.

>TRBJ1-5|TRBV5-5|.|.
TGTGCCAGCAGCTTGGCCTGGGGATACAATCAGCCCCAGCATTTT
CASSLAWGYNQPQHF
>TRBJ2-7|TRBV10-3|.|.
TGTGCCATCAGTGATCGTCCAGGCAACTACGAGCAGTACTTC
CAISDRPGNYEQYF
>TRBJ2-1|TRBV29-1|few|TRBD2
TGCAGCGTTGGAGCGGGGGTGTACAATGAGCAGTTCTTC
CSVGAGVYNEQFF
>TRBJ2-1|TRBV29-1|few|.
TGCAGCGTTGAAAGGGCGAACTCCTACAATGAGCAGTTCTTC
CSVERANSYNEQFF
>TRBJ2-4|TRBV20-1|few|TRBD2
TGCAGTGCTAGACTTCTTAGCGGGGGTCTCGGCTACAATGAGCAGTACTTC
CSARLLSGGLGYNEQYF
>TRBJ1-6|TRBV5-1|.|TRBD1
TGCGCCAGCCGCTTGGGGACAGCTTATAATTCACCCCTCCACTTT
CASRLGTAYNSPLHF
>TRBJ2-7|TRBV7-9|.|TRBD1
TGTGCCAGCAGCCTACGGTGGACAGGGTTAAGCTCCTACAATGAGCAGTACTTC
CASSLRWTGLSSYNEQYF
>TRBJ1-3|TRBV12-3/TRBV12-4|few|TRBD1
TGTGCCAGCAGCGAAGGGACAGGGGGGTTATATTTT
CASSEGTGGLYF
>TRBJ1-1|TRBV3-1|few|.
TGTGCCAGCAGCCAAGTCGGACAGAAGAACGGAGCTTTCTTT
CASSQVGQKNGAFF
>TRBJ1-3|TRBV29-1|few|.
TGCAGCGCCCAGGACAGACACTCTGGAAACACCATATATTTT
CSAQDRHSGNTIYF
>TRBJ1-2|TRBV7-2|few|.
TGTGCCAGCAGCCCCGGGGGGACACCTAACTATGGCTACACCTTC
CASSPGGTPNYGYTF
>TRBJ2-3|TRBV7-2|few|.
TGTGCCAGCAGCTTGGTTGGGGGCCCGCGCGCAGATACGCAGTATTTT
CASSLVGGPRADTQYF
>TRBJ2-1|TRBV21-1|.|.
TGTGCCAGCAGCAAAGTCGGCGGGCGGTCCCGGACTCTCTCCTACAATGAGCAGTTCTTC
CASSKVGGRSRTLSYNEQFF
>TRBJ2-3|TRBV5-1|.|TRBD2
TGCGCCAGCGGGAGTAGCGGGGCCACAACCAAAACTGATACGCAGTATTTT
CASGSSGATTKTDTQYF
>TRBJ2-2|TRBV6-5|.|.
TGTGCCAGCAGCCGTCTAGGGACCGGGGAGCTGTTTTTT
CASSRLGTGELFF
>TRBJ2-1|TRBV27|.|.
TGTGCCAGCAGTGGGAGGCGAAGGGATGAGCAGTTCTTC
CASSGRRRDEQFF
>TRBJ2-3|TRBV9|.|.
TGTGCCAGCAGTGATTATCCAGGGTATTCGAGCACAGATACGCAGTATTTT
CASSDYPGYSSTDTQYF
>TRBJ2-7|TRBV12-3/TRBV12-4|few|TRBD1
TGTGCCAGCAGTTTCGCGGACAGGGGAAGTCGGCAGTACTTC
CASSFADRGSRQYF
>TRBJ2-3|TRBV5-6|.|TRBD1
TGTGCCAGCAGTTATGGACAGGGGGCCGGAGATACGCAGTATTTT
CASSYGQGAGDTQYF
>TRBJ1-1|TRBV6-5|few|TRBD1
TGTGCCACAACTACCGGGACAGGGGGAGTGAGCACTGAAGCTTTCTTT
CATTTGTGGVSTEAFF
>TRBJ1-6|TRBV11-2|.|TRBD1
TGTGTCAGCAGCTACCAGGGGGTTAATTCACCCCTCCACTTT
CVSSYQGVNSPLHF
>TRBJ1-5|TRBV4-1|few|.
TGCGCCAGCAGCCAGACACAGCCTAGCAATCAGCCCCAGCATTTT
CASSQTQPSNQPQHF
>TRBJ2-7|TRBV7-2|many|TRBD1
TGTGCCAGCAGCTGGGGGACAGGGAGCTCCTACGAGCAGTACTTC
CASSWGTGSSYEQYF
>TRBJ2-5|TRBV5-1|.|.
TGCGCCAGCAGCTTATGGGCGGGTTCTCAAGAGACCCAGTACTTC
CASSLWAGSQETQYF
>TRBJ2-3|TRBV20-1|.|TRBD1
TGCAGTGCTCGCCGCCGGGACAGGGTACCGGATACGCAGTATTTT
CSARRRDRVPDTQYF
>TRBJ2-6|TRBV12-3/TRBV12-4|.|.
TGTGCCAACAGAATGACTGGGGCCAACGTCCTGACTTTC
CANRMTGANVLTF
>TRBJ2-7|TRBV20-1|many|.
TGCAGTGCTAGAGATGGAGACAGAGACTACGAGCAGTACTTC
CSARDGDRDYEQYF
>TRBJ1-6|TRBV4-2|few|.
TGTGCCAGCAGCCAAGTGGTGCAGGGGAATAATTCACCCCTCCACTTT
CASSQVVQGNNSPLHF
>TRBJ2-5|TRBV7-2|.|.
TGTGCCGGCAGCTTAGCGACTGGGAAAGAGACCCAGTACTTC
CAGSLATGKETQYF
>TRBJ1-4|TRBV20-1|.|.
TGCGGAATGACAACTAATGAAAAACTGTTTTTT
CGMTTNEKLFF
>TRBJ2-7|TRBV10-3|.|TRBD1
TGTGCCACCCAGGGGGCCCAAGCCCACGAGCAGTACTTC
CATQGAQAHEQYF
>TRBJ1-2|TRBV4-1|many|.
TGCGCCAGCAGCCCTTCCGGGGAACTACCTAACTATGGCTACACCTTC
CASSPSGELPNYGYTF
>TRBJ2-3|TRBV4-2|.|TRBD2
TGTGCCAGCAGCCAAGAGGGCGGGGGGGCCACAGATACGCAGTATTTT
CASSQEGGGATDTQYF
>TRBJ2-7|TRBV29-1|few|TRBD1
TGCAGCGTTAGGCAGGGGGACTCCTACGAGCAGTACTTC
CSVRQGDSYEQYF
>TRBJ2-1|TRBV4-3|few|TRBD2
TGCGCCAGCAGCCCCCGACTAGCGTACAATGAGCAGTTCTTC
CASSPRLAYNEQFF
>TRBJ2-1|TRBV7-2|.|TRBD2
TGTGCCAGCAGCCCTCAAGCGGGGGAGTACAATGAGCAGTTCTTC
CASSPQAGEYNEQFF
>TRBJ1-2|TRBV27|few|.
TGTGCCAGCAGTCCCCGGTCGGTCGGGAGGTATGGCTACACCTTC
CASSPRSVGRYGYTF
>TRBJ1-1|TRBV3-1|.|.
TGTGCCAGCAGCCAAGAATCCAGGGCGAACACTGAAGCTTTCTTT
CASSQESRANTEAFF
>TRBJ2-3|TRBV12-5|.|.
TGTGCTAGTGGTTTGAGGACAGATACGCAGTATTTT
CASGLRTDTQYF
>TRBJ2-3|TRBV20-1|.|.
TGCAGTGCTAGGGCGACAGAGTCCACAGATACGCAGTATTTT
CSARATESTDTQYF
>TRBJ2-1|TRBV11-2|.|TRBD1
TGTGCCAGCAGCTTAAGGCAGGGGGCATGGGAGCAGTTCTTC
CASSLRQGAWEQFF